In its sample, the clone carrying this T cell receptor (beta chain) was seen once. Its antigen is not known. The source of the sample is a study of cytomegalovirus exposure and HLA in healthy donors. About the research overall: The 100 to 150 validation repertoires and the 650 to 850 first-cohort repertoires shared a platform, a later analysis reported.

The CDR3 totals 13 residues. Germline CDR1 and CDR2: SGHTA and FQGNSA. V lost 5 bases to trimming and J lost 5 bases; unmatched junction nucleotides: 4. Generated by immunoSEQ multiplex PCR, the TCRdb table keeps only in-frame clones and is missing some. The sample carries around 350,000 clones, roughly 89% recorded once. Study-wide points: The TCR clusters that emerged in the first cohort tended, a later analysis found, to co-occur in the roughly 110 validation repertoires. Using the classifier, cytomegalovirus status was reportedly diagnosed with high specificity and sensitivity.

The sequence came from a woman younger than 35 in good health and CMV-seronegative. Sequencing was performed on PBMCs. The rearrangement links TRBV7-2 to TRBJ2-7, with TRBD1 matching 9 bases. This chain's CDR3 is CASSQDRGNEQYF. In nucleotides, the CDR3 is TGTGCCAGCAGCCAGGACAGGGGAAACGAGCAGTACTTC.